This T cell receptor beta chain was identified during a study of shared clonotypes between healthy human individuals. Naive CD8 cells lacked CD45RO, underwent positive selection for CCR7 and left out terminally differentiated effector memory CD45RA+ cells. Only Caucasian adults living in Nashville, Tennessee served as donors. Researchers ran the assay at a deep level. Every immunoSEQ plate was one replicate of a subset's evenly spread DNA. Original processing notes: From ImmunoSEQ came sequences covering only the junction and carrying no quality scores, so filtering differed. Data came from immunoSEQ multiplex PCR; TCRdb stores just in-frame clones and leaves some out. The V and J calls and clone size are taken from that table; D and trimming were inferred from the DNA. The sample consists of roughly 2,000,000 clones, roughly 95% of them appearing once. This CDR3 has 15 amino acids. Trimming removed 1 base from V and 0 bases from J, with 9 bases in between. Germline loops: CDR1 MGHRA, CDR2 YSYEKL.

About this clone itself: This same CDR3 is encoded by further DNA sequences in the sample.

The origin of this receptor is a man between 18 and 35 years old in good health. The J gene is TRBJ1-1, the V gene TRBV4-1, with a weak D call TRBD1 (6 bases). The source material was naive CD8+ T cells sorted from blood. CDR3 sequence: CASSQGGGMNTEAFF. The CDR3 region has the DNA TGCGCCAGCAGCCAAGGGGGGGGCATGAACACTGAAGCTTTCTTT.